This TCR beta chain was recovered during a study of blood T cell repertoires in COVID-19. Sequenced by immunoSEQ multiplex PCR; TCRdb stores in-frame clones only, minus some. The table has around 180,000 clones, more than 75% seen once; the top ten hold approximately 18%. The CDR3 loop spans 17 amino acids. J is TRBJ2-5 and V is TRBV21-1; the table gives TRBD1 as D, unverified against the DNA. TRBV21-1 counts as a pseudogene. The sequence was collected from a person aged 70 to 85 with COVID-19, enrolled during active disease. Input material: peripheral blood. In DNA form, the CDR3 reads TGTGCCAGCAGCAAAGAAACCGGCAGGGGGCGTGGGGGGACCCAGTACTTC. Protein: CASSKETGRGRGGTQYF.